This TCR beta chain appears in the sequencing data of a study of cytomegalovirus exposure and HLA in healthy donors. This clone has just one count. The antigen is not known. Every donor was a healthy person donating bone marrow. This PCR relied on a set of 60 Vbeta primers and 13 Jbeta primers. Profiling relied on immunoSEQ multiplex PCR, and the TCRdb table lists in-frame clones only, not all of them. The data show more than 150,000 clones, more than 65% seen once. CDR3 length: 14 amino acids. CDR1 and CDR2 from the germline V gene are MGHDK and SYGVNS. V trimming: 4 bases; J trimming: 2 bases; junction bases outside the gene matches: 4. Study results and limitations: Analysis performed later found 16,951 TCR beta sequences associated with HLA alleles at 0.05 false discovery rate.

The clonotype comes from a woman under 40 in good health and CMV-seropositive. The gene calls are TRBV25-1 and TRBJ2-5, with TRBD2 matching 7 bases. Sample: PBMCs. CDR3 bases: TGTGCCAGCAGTGTTGCGGGAGTTCAAGAGACCCAGTACTTC. Its protein is CASSVAGVQETQYF.